This T cell receptor (beta chain) was sequenced in a study of cytomegalovirus exposure and HLA in healthy donors. Trimming removed 2 bases at V and 4 bases at J, with 15 bases between. There are 16 residues in the CDR3. From germline, CDR1 is ENHRY and CDR2 SYGVKD. PCR involved 60 Vbeta and 13 Jbeta primers. Method: immunoSEQ multiplex PCR; TCRdb's copy keeps in-frame clones and lacks some. The table records more than 95,000 clones, 55% to 75% of them present only once. This clone was recorded a few times. V is TRBV10-3 and J is TRBJ2-1, with a tentative D call TRBD2 (6 bases). The origin of this receptor is a woman in her thirties or forties in good health and CMV-seropositive. Sequencing was carried out using PBMCs. The CDR3 nucleotides read TGTGCCATCAGTGAGCTTGAGACTAGTGCGTACAATGAGCAGTTCTTC. Residues: CAISELETSAYNEQFF.